The 18 T cell receptor beta chains listed next were all sequenced from one sample in a study of T cells in Graves' hyperthyroidism and ophthalmopathy. Amplification yielded TCR beta CDR3 regions, with RNA transcripts as the source. During a first-round RT-PCR of the TCR CDR3, the HTBI primer set was used. In TCRdb, the multiplex PCR reads were re-called with MiXCR into one record per CDR3 protein. This sample carries approximately 590,000 distinct CDR3 sequences, 15% to 18% of them seen once, and the ten largest clones take around 7.3%. Sequencing was done on a sample of blood. The receptors originated from a woman in her twenties or thirties with Graves' hyperthyroidism.

There are many counts of this clonotype. The chain recombines TRBV6-1 with TRBJ2-3; no clear D. Trimming cost V 6 bases and J 1 base, with 11 bases left between them. The CDR3 length is 14 residues. The germline V gene has CDR1 MNHNS and CDR2 SASEGT. CDR3 nucleotides: TGTGCCAGCAGCCCTCTGGAAGGCACAGATACGCAGTATTTT. Encoded protein: CASSPLEGTDTQYF.

V and J are TRBV20-1 and TRBJ1-5, with 9 bases aligning to TRBD1. Germline V gene sequence: CDR1 DFQATT, CDR2 SNEGSKA (reference sequence). There are 18 residues in the CDR3. With V trimmed by 0 bases and J by 1 base, 10 bases remained unmatched. Here the CDR3 reads CSARDLGQGFWSNQPQHF. The CDR3 nucleotides are TGCAGTGCTAGAGATTTGGGACAGGGTTTCTGGAGCAATCAGCCCCAGCATTTT.

This rearrangement joins TRBV10-3 to TRBJ1-3; possible D gene TRBD1, 5 bases. V lost 6 bases and J lost 1, with 19 bases in between. The CDR3 consists of 17 residues. CDR1 and CDR2 from the germline V gene are ENHRY and SYGVKD. The CDR3 protein is CAISRARGTDSGNTIYF. The CDR3 coding sequence is TGTGCCATCAGCCGAGCAAGGGGCACCGATTCTGGAAACACCATATATTTT.

On this clonotype itself: This may be a read error: a much more frequent sequence differs by one nucleotide. The chain recombines TRBV27 with TRBJ2-5; 8 nucleotides agree with TRBD1. With V trimmed by 3 bases and J by 8 bases, 8 bases remained unmatched. This CDR3 region has 14 residues. CDR1 and CDR2 from the germline V gene are MNHEY and SMNVEV (reference sequence). The CDR3 DNA is TGTGCCAGCAGTTTTGGAACAGGGGGAGATACCCAGTACTTC. It codes for CASSFGTGGDTQYF.

This clonotype has at least ten counts. The chain links TRBV27 to TRBJ1-2, with unresolved D. Germline V lookup: CDR1 MNHEY, CDR2 SMNVEV (reference sequence). CDR3 length equals 15 residues. V dropped 3 bases and J dropped 2 bases, with 13 bases sitting between them. The CDR3 spells CASSFGSDFNYGYTF. The CDR3 DNA follows: TGTGCCAGCAGTTTCGGGTCAGACTTCAACTATGGCTACACCTTC.

This clonotype was seen many times. This chain links TRBV7-9 with TRBJ2-1; 7 positions match TRBD1. J was trimmed by 5 bases and V by 5 bases; bases with no gene match: 15. The CDR3 consists of 17 residues. CDR1 is SEHNR, CDR2 FQNEAQ, per germline (reference sequence). The CDR3 spells CASSPGGWGRRDNEQFF. CDR3 coding DNA: TGTGCCAGCAGCCCAGGGGGTTGGGGACGAAGAGACAATGAGCAGTTCTTC.

This clonotype was detected a few times. V usage is TRBV27 and J usage is TRBJ2-7; D unclear. CDR1 and CDR2 from the germline V gene are MNHEY and SMNVEV (reference sequence). V was clipped by 2 bases and J by 0 bases, with 5 bases between them. This CDR3 comprises 13 residues. CDR3 protein: CASSLTNSYEQYF. CDR3 nucleotides: TGTGCCAGCAGTTTAACGAACTCCTACGAGCAGTACTTC.

This clonotype was picked up a small number of times. The chain couples TRBV20-1 to TRBJ1-2; no firm D call. Trimming took off 1 base at V and 4 bases at J, with 22 bases between the two ends. This CDR3 has 17 amino acids. CDR1 DFQATT and CDR2 SNEGSKA come from the germline V gene (reference sequence). The CDR3 nucleotides read TGCAGTGCTAGAGTTTGGGCAGGAACTCGCTGGGGCTATGGCTACACCTTC. Protein: CSARVWAGTRWGYGYTF.

The V and J genes are TRBV9 and TRBJ2-3; TRBD2 aligns across 8 bases. Germline CDR1 SGDLS, CDR2 YYNGEE. The J segment lost 4 bases and the V segment lost 0 bases, leaving 4 bases of the junction unmatched. The CDR3 runs to 15 residues. This CDR3 reads CASSVDLAGPDTQYF. The CDR3 DNA reads as TGTGCCAGCAGCGTAGACCTAGCGGGCCCAGATACGCAGTATTTT. Combining the CDR3 with reference TRBV9 and TRBJ2-3 gives the whole variable domain DSGVTQTPKHLITATGQRVTLRCSPRSGDLSVYWYQQSLDQGLQFLIQYYNGEERAKGNILERFSAQQFPDLHSELNLSSLELGDSALYFCASSVDLAGPDTQYFGPGTRLTVL.

This clonotype appeared many times. V gene TRBV3-1 combines with J gene TRBJ2-7, with D perhaps TRBD2 (5 bases). The germline gives CDR1 LGHDT, CDR2 YNNKEL (reference sequence). The CDR3 totals 15 residues. Trimming left V 1 base short and J 0 bases short, with 10 bases between. CDR3 loop: CASSQGPGNSYEQYF. For the CDR3, the DNA is TGTGCCAGCAGCCAAGGCCCGGGGAACTCCTACGAGCAGTACTTC.

The chain employs TRBV6-1 and TRBJ2-1; 13 bases line up with TRBD2. V lost 5 bases, J lost 7 bases, and 8 bases stayed unmatched. This CDR3 is built from 16 residues. The germline V gene encodes CDR1 MNHNS and CDR2 SASEGT. CDR3 bases: TGTGCCAGCAGTAAGGGACTAGCGGGAAATCGAAATGAGCAGTTCTTC. Protein product: CASSKGLAGNRNEQFF.

This clonotype was recorded many times. This sequence joins TRBV27 and TRBJ2-7; D is perhaps TRBD2 (6 bases). The CDR3 has 14 amino acids. CDR1 MNHEY and CDR2 SMNVEV come from the germline V gene (reference sequence). V shed 6 bases and J shed 2 bases, with 14 bases lying between them. The CDR3 DNA sequence: TGTGCCAGCAGCTCCCGCGGGGCTGCCTACGAGCAGTACTTC. It yields the protein CASSSRGAAYEQYF.

This CDR3 is CASSLPRSRETQYF. The CDR3 DNA follows: TGTGCCAGCAGCCTCCCAAGAAGTCGAGAGACCCAGTACTTC. The chain combines TRBV7-9 with TRBJ2-5; D not resolved. Germline V gives CDR1 SEHNR, CDR2 FQNEAQ (reference sequence). Trimming stripped 5 bases from V and 4 bases from J, with 14 bases between. This CDR3 is 14 amino acids long.

This clonotype was recorded at least ten times. The chain couples TRBV12-3 or TRBV12-4 to TRBJ2-3; maybe TRBD2 (5 bases). The germline V and J ends were trimmed by 7 bases and 4 bases, with 15 bases remaining between them. The CDR3 runs 14 residues. CDR3 region: CASTIGEPADTQYF. CDR3 nucleotide sequence: TGTGCCAGCACTATCGGGGAACCGGCAGATACGCAGTATTTT.

The chain joins TRBV29-1 to TRBJ2-1; the match to TRBD2 covers 16 bases. Germline V lookup: CDR1 SQVTM, CDR2 ANQGSEA. V lost 3 bases to trimming and J lost 3 bases; unmatched junction nucleotides: 11. There are 19 residues in the CDR3. The DNA for the CDR3 is TGCAGCGTTGAGTGGCCGGGACTAGCGGGAGGGCCGGGCTACAATGAGCAGTTCTTC. Translation: CSVEWPGLAGGPGYNEQFF.

This clonotype occurred many times. The CDR3 is CSVSDIGPYEQYF. The CDR3 nucleotides are TGCAGCGTTTCGGACATCGGGCCCTACGAGCAGTACTTC. The chain carries TRBV29-1 and TRBJ2-7; D might be TRBD1 (5 bases). V was shortened by 5 bases and J by 2 bases, with 13 bases between the two germline ends. Germline CDR1 SQVTM, CDR2 ANQGSEA. This CDR3 contains 13 residues.

The chain has TRBV6-2 or TRBV6-3 and TRBJ2-5, with 16 bases matching TRBD2. With V trimmed by 2 bases and J by 3 bases, 12 bases remained unmatched. Germline V gene lookup returns CDR1 MNHEY and CDR2 SVGEGT. This CDR3 comprises 20 residues. CDR3 loop: CASSYPGTSGRVPPEETQYF. DNA for the CDR3: TGTGCCAGCAGTTACCCCGGGACTAGCGGGAGGGTCCCACCTGAAGAGACCCAGTACTTC.

This clonotype was observed many times. This chain uses TRBV7-2 with TRBJ2-1, with D possibly TRBD2 on 6 matching bases. Germline V gene lookup returns CDR1 SGHTA and CDR2 FQGNSA. The CDR3 spans 16 residues. The V end was cut by 1 base, the J end by 4 bases, with 14 bases between. CDR3 bases: TGTGCCAGCAGCTTAGTCGGTAGCGGACCATACAATGAGCAGTTCTTC. It is translated as CASSLVGSGPYNEQFF.